This T cell receptor beta chain was found in a study of cytomegalovirus exposure and HLA in healthy donors. With 60 Vbeta and 13 Jbeta primers, the PCR was carried out. Assay: immunoSEQ multiplex PCR; the TCRdb copy retains only in-frame clones and omits some. The sample consists of 130,000 to 150,000 clones, 65% to 90% of them appearing once. As to this clone: Its antigen is as yet unknown.

Study-level points and caveats: Common viral pathogens seemed, in a later analysis, to connect with several of the most significant clusters.

The trim removed 1 base at V and 1 base at J, leaving 0 bases unmatched. CDR1 is SEHNR, CDR2 FQNEAQ, per germline (reference sequence). This CDR3 comprises 16 residues. Material: PBMCs. The chain joins TRBV7-9 to TRBJ2-3; 12 nucleotides match TRBD2. The receptor was isolated from a woman aged 30 to 39 in good health and CMV-seronegative. The CDR3 reads CASSLGLAGGTDTQYF. The DNA for the CDR3 is TGTGCCAGCAGCTTAGGACTAGCGGGAGGCACAGATACGCAGTATTTT.